A selection of T cell receptor beta chains follows, all from one sample in a study of chronic HIV infection and antiretroviral therapy. One entry per CDR3 protein, called by TCRdb with MiXCR from the 5' RACE reads. This sample carries some 37,000 distinct CDR3 sequences, roughly 8.8% of them seen once, and the ten largest clones take under 3.5%. Material for sequencing was peripheral blood. The receptors originated from an adult who had HIV and had not received antiretroviral therapy, or was an uninfected healthy control (not recorded which). CDR3s include the opening cysteine and the closing phenylalanine or tryptophan. The D gene is left open where the match is weak. Clone size is stated in some rows and not others, as once, few, many or a class when expanded.

CDR3 protein: CASGGPGQGENEQYF; CDR3 DNA: TGTGCCAGCGGGGGGCCGGGACAGGGGGAAAACGAGCAGTACTTC; clone size: .; V gene: TRBV28; J gene: TRBJ2-7; D gene: TRBD1
CDR3 protein: CSASLTYEQYF; CDR3 DNA: TGCAGTGCTAGTTTGACCTACGAGCAGTACTTC; clone size: few; V gene: TRBV20-1; J gene: TRBJ2-7; D gene: .
CDR3 protein: CASSYSMGGSLREQFF; CDR3 DNA: TGTGCCAGCAGTTACTCGATGGGCGGGAGTCTACGTGAGCAGTTCTTC; clone size: many; V gene: TRBV6-5; J gene: TRBJ2-1; D gene: TRBD2
CDR3 protein: CASSANQGTEAFF; CDR3 DNA: TGTGCCAGCAGTGCAAATCAGGGGACTGAAGCTTTCTTT; clone size: many; V gene: TRBV28; J gene: TRBJ1-1; D gene: .
CDR3 protein: CASSFRTLRGTQYF; CDR3 DNA: TGTGCCAGCAGTTTTCGGACACTGAGGGGGACCCAGTACTTC; clone size: many; V gene: TRBV28; J gene: TRBJ2-5; D gene: .
CDR3 protein: CSATSGRSRDTQYF; CDR3 DNA: TGCAGTGCTACTAGCGGGAGGTCCAGGGATACGCAGTATTTT; clone size: many; V gene: TRBV20-1; J gene: TRBJ2-3; D gene: TRBD2
CDR3 protein: CASSLGQGLHEQYF; CDR3 DNA: TGTGCCAGCAGTTTGGGGCAGGGCCTCCACGAGCAGTACTTC; clone size: many; V gene: TRBV28; J gene: TRBJ2-7; D gene: .
CDR3 protein: CASSEYPTGGSSTDTQYF; CDR3 DNA: TGTGCCAGCAGTGAATATCCCACAGGGGGCTCGAGTACAGATACGCAGTATTTT; clone size: many; V gene: TRBV6-1; J gene: TRBJ2-3; D gene: TRBD1
CDR3 protein: CASSWDSLTGANVLTF; CDR3 DNA: TGTGCCAGCAGTTGGGACAGTTTGACTGGGGCCAACGTCCTGACTTTC; clone size: few; V gene: TRBV12-3/TRBV12-4; J gene: TRBJ2-6; D gene: TRBD1
CDR3 protein: CSASSGSSPEQYF; CDR3 DNA: TGCAGTGCTTCTAGCGGGAGTTCCCCCGAGCAGTACTTC; clone size: .; V gene: TRBV20-1; J gene: TRBJ2-7; D gene: TRBD2
CDR3 protein: CSVTDSIYEQYF; CDR3 DNA: TGCAGCGTAACAGACAGTATCTACGAGCAGTACTTC; clone size: many; V gene: TRBV29-1; J gene: TRBJ2-7; D gene: .
CDR3 protein: CSASPRTVIANYGYTF; CDR3 DNA: TGCAGTGCTAGTCCCCGGACCGTGATAGCTAACTATGGCTACACCTTC; clone size: .; V gene: TRBV20-1; J gene: TRBJ1-2; D gene: .
CDR3 protein: CASSVAGGFTDTQYF; CDR3 DNA: TGTGCCAGCAGTGTAGCGGGAGGTTTCACAGATACGCAGTATTTT; clone size: many; V gene: TRBV6-4; J gene: TRBJ2-3; D gene: TRBD2
CDR3 protein: CASSLALEPKLFF; CDR3 DNA: TGTGCCAGCAGCTTGGCGCTCGAACCGAAACTGTTTTTT; clone size: few; V gene: TRBV5-5; J gene: TRBJ1-4; D gene: .
CDR3 protein: CASSYSGYEQFF; CDR3 DNA: TGTGCCAGCAGCTACTCCGGCTATGAGCAGTTCTTC; clone size: few; V gene: TRBV7-8; J gene: TRBJ2-1; D gene: .